Below, 17 T cell receptor beta chains from the same sample are listed, as sequenced in a study of TIL therapy for anti-PD-1-resistant metastatic lung cancer. The libraries were made with immunoSEQ v3. TCRdb's table, derived via immunoSEQ multiplex PCR, lists solely in-frame clones and lacks some. The sample includes roughly 57,000 clones, 75% to 90% of them seen just once. Specified time point: pre-treatment sample, taken before nivolumab and TIL therapy. The input for sequencing was blood, taken at baseline. The receptors originated from a person between 30 and 79 years old with non-small cell lung cancer.

The genes are TRBV11-1 and TRBJ2-1, with D uncertain. The V end was cut by 1 base, the J end by 2 bases, with 9 bases between. The CDR3 runs 15 residues. Germline V gene sequence: CDR1 SGHAT, CDR2 FQDESV (reference sequence). Here the CDR3 DNA reads TGTGCCAGCAGCTTAGATGGGATGCCCTACAATGAGCAGTTCTTC. Translated: CASSLDGMPYNEQFF.

The chain employs TRBV4-3 and TRBJ2-5, with 11 bases identical to TRBD2. Trimming cost V 0 bases and J 2 bases; bases outside gene matches: 5. Looked up from germline, CDR1 is LGHNA and CDR2 is YSLEER. This CDR3 has 17 amino acids. DNA of the CDR3: TGCGCCAGCAGCCAAGATCGGCTAGCGGGGGGTCAAGAGACCCAGTACTTC. Its translation is CASSQDRLAGGQETQYF.

V usage is TRBV4-1 and J usage is TRBJ1-2, with D tentatively TRBD1 (6 bases). Germline assignment: CDR1 MGHRA and CDR2 YSYEKL. The CDR3 is 15 residues long. The germline V and J ends were trimmed by 1 base and 2 bases, with 11 bases remaining between them. CDR3 protein: CASSQGGQLNYGYTF. As DNA, the CDR3 is TGCGCCAGCAGCCAAGGGGGGCAACTGAACTATGGCTACACCTTC.

The V and J genes are TRBV7-9 and TRBJ2-1; TRBD2 matches 8 bases. The CDR3 sequence is 15 residues long. Germline V gene lookup returns CDR1 SEHNR and CDR2 FQNEAQ (reference sequence). V dropped 6 bases and J dropped 5; count of bases not matched to a gene: 9. The CDR3: CASSFRGLGDNEQFF. The CDR3 DNA is TGTGCCAGCAGTTTTAGGGGACTAGGGGACAATGAGCAGTTCTTC.

In the case of this clone: Other DNA sequences in the same sample also yield this CDR3. This chain links TRBV7-9 with TRBJ1-1, with a weak D call TRBD1 (6 bases). Germline CDR1 reads SEHNR; CDR2 reads FQNEAQ (reference sequence). Trimming cost V 1 base and J 5 bases, with 8 bases left between them. This CDR3 spans 13 amino acids. Here the CDR3 DNA reads TGTGCCAGCAGCTTAGAAGGGGGAACTGAAGCTTTCTTT. This sequence encodes CASSLEGGTEAFF. The complete variable domain, with remaining parts taken from reference TRBV7-9 and TRBJ1-1, reads DTGVSQNPRHKITKRGQNVTFRCDPISEHNRLYWYRQTLGQGPEFLTYFQNEAQLEKSRLLSDRFSAERPKGSFSTLEIQRTEQGDSAMYLCASSLEGGTEAFFGQGTRLTVV.

V is TRBV6-5 and J is TRBJ2-7; either TRBD1 or TRBD2 may fit D (5 bases each). The CDR3 length is 15 residues. CDR1 is MNHEY, CDR2 SVGAGI, per germline. The ends were cut back, 8 bases at V and 0 bases at J, with 17 bases in the middle. Written as DNA, the CDR3 is TGTGCCAGCGGGGAGTGGGACCCCAGCTCCTACGAGCAGTACTTC. Amino acid sequence: CASGEWDPSSYEQYF.

This chain links TRBV28 with TRBJ2-3; D is undetermined. Trimming removed 7 bases from V and 0 bases from J, with 5 bases in between. Germline-derived CDR1 and CDR2 are MDHEN and SYDVKM. The CDR3 runs 12 residues. CDR3 sequence (DNA): TGTGCCAGCAAATCTAGCACAGATACGCAGTATTTT. The encoded protein is CASKSSTDTQYF.

In this sample, this clone turned up once. The rearrangement links TRBV7-3 to TRBJ2-2; 7 nucleotides align to TRBD2. The CDR3 has 16 residues. The trim removed 5 bases at V and 3 bases at J, leaving 9 bases unmatched. The germline V gene encodes CDR1 SGHTA and CDR2 FQGTGA. As DNA, the CDR3 is TGTGCCAGCAGCATGGGGGGGACGACGTACACCGGGGAGCTGTTTTTT. Its protein product is CASSMGGTTYTGELFF.

The CDR3 sequence is CASSVSPRWGDTQYF. The CDR3 DNA is TGTGCCAGCAGCGTAAGCCCAAGGTGGGGAGATACGCAGTATTTT. The V gene is TRBV9, the J gene TRBJ2-3; no firm D call. The CDR3 contains 15 residues. Trimming cost V 1 base and J 5 bases, with 14 bases left between them. Germline V gives CDR1 SGDLS, CDR2 YYNGEE.

The chain employs TRBV7-2 and TRBJ2-6, with D maybe TRBD2 (6 bases). The V gene lost 7 bases and the J gene lost 2 bases, with 12 bases spanning the gap. In germline, CDR1 is SGHTA, CDR2 FQGNSA. The CDR3 is 15 residues long. The CDR3 protein is CASTGWRAGANVLTF. The CDR3 coding sequence is TGTGCCAGCACCGGGTGGAGGGCTGGGGCCAACGTCCTGACTTTC.

This sequence joins TRBV28 and TRBJ2-7; D may match TRBD1 or TRBD2 (6 bases each). The germline CDR1 and CDR2 sequences are MDHEN and SYDVKM. V was cut by 11 bases and J by 3 bases, with 11 bases left in between. The CDR3 is 11 amino acids. As DNA, the CDR3 is TGTGCCGTTGGAGGGGGCTACGAGCAGTACTTC. Protein product: CAVGGGYEQYF.

The chain recombines TRBV6-5 with TRBJ2-7, with D possibly being TRBD1 or TRBD2 (6 bases each). The V gene lost 3 bases and the J gene lost 2 bases, with 14 bases spanning the gap. The germline V gene encodes CDR1 MNHEY and CDR2 SVGAGI. The CDR3 is 15 amino acids. The CDR3 loop is CASSYSEGGTYEQYF. The CDR3, as DNA: TGTGCCAGCAGTTATTCCGAGGGGGGAACCTACGAGCAGTACTTC.

The chain recombines TRBV7-9 with TRBJ2-6, with no clear D. This CDR3 has 10 amino acids. V lost 3 bases, J lost 10 bases, and 1 base lay in between. Per germline, CDR1 SEHNR and CDR2 FQNEAQ (reference sequence). The CDR3 nucleotides read TGTGCCAGCAGCTTTAACGTCCTGACTTTC. Translated: CASSFNVLTF. The complete variable domain, with remaining parts taken from reference TRBV7-9 and TRBJ2-6, reads DTGVSQNPRHKITKRGQNVTFRCDPISEHNRLYWYRQTLGQGPEFLTYFQNEAQLEKSRLLSDRFSAERPKGSFSTLEIQRTEQGDSAMYLCASSFNVLTFGAGSRLTVL.

The CDR3, as DNA: TGTGCCAGCAGCTTAGATACCGGGAACCTCGGGGCCCAGTACTTC. This translates into CASSLDTGNLGAQYF. This sequence joins TRBV11-1 and TRBJ2-5, with D perhaps matching TRBD2 (5 bases). V was shortened by 1 base and J by 9 bases, with 18 bases between the two germline ends. The CDR3 is 15 amino acids. Germline V gene sequence: CDR1 SGHAT, CDR2 FQDESV (reference sequence).

The chain couples TRBV9 to TRBJ2-2; possibly TRBD2 for D (5 bases). The CDR3 runs 17 residues. Trimming pared 0 bases from V and 4 bases from J, leaving 16 bases between. The germline V gene has CDR1 SGDLS and CDR2 YYNGEE. In DNA, the CDR3 is TGTGCCAGCAGCGTAGGGGTTGGAGACTACACCACCGGGGAGCTGTTTTTT. Amino acid sequence: CASSVGVGDYTTGELFF. Using reference TRBV9 and TRBJ2-2 for the parts outside the CDR3, the full variable domain is DSGVTQTPKHLITATGQRVTLRCSPRSGDLSVYWYQQSLDQGLQFLIQYYNGEERAKGNILERFSAQQFPDLHSELNLSSLELGDSALYFCASSVGVGDYTTGELFFGEGSRLTVL.

V gene TRBV5-4 combines with J gene TRBJ2-2, with TRBD2 matching 9 bases. Per germline, CDR1 SGHNT and CDR2 YYREEE (reference sequence). The junction had 19 bases not matched to a gene; V was cut back by 4 bases and J by 3 bases. This CDR3 spans 20 amino acids. In DNA form, the CDR3 reads TGTGCCAGCAGCGGGGCCCTAGCGGGATCTACTTTTTGGGACACCGGGGAGCTGTTTTTT. Its translation: CASSGALAGSTFWDTGELFF.

This clone has just a few counts. The rearrangement joins TRBV6-1 to TRBJ1-2; maybe TRBD1 (5 bases). Deletions cut 2 bases from V and 4 bases from J, with 11 bases between. The CDR3 contains 14 residues. The V gene's germline CDR1 is MNHNS and CDR2 SASEGT. The CDR3 here is CASSERRDSYGYTF. CDR3 coding DNA: TGTGCCAGCAGTGAAAGGAGGGACTCCTATGGCTACACCTTC.